One and the same sample provided the 18 T cell receptor beta chains below, sequenced in a study of T cells in Graves' hyperthyroidism and ophthalmopathy. TCR beta CDR3 region amplification was performed from RNA transcripts. The primer set for the first-round RT-PCR of the TCR CDR3 was HTBI. Using its own MiXCR run on the multiplex PCR reads, TCRdb lists one record per CDR3 protein. This table has 700,000 or so distinct CDR3 sequences, 16% appearing once. The sample comprised blood. The receptors originated from a man between 18 and 35 years old with Graves' hyperthyroidism.

This clonotype came up a few times. V usage is TRBV7-9 and J usage is TRBJ2-3; 9 nucleotides match TRBD1. The ends lost 5 bases at V and 1 base at J; junction bases unmatched: 7. Germline-derived CDR1 and CDR2 are SEHNR and FQNEAQ (reference sequence). The CDR3 length is 16 residues. The CDR3 coding sequence is TGTGCCAGCAGCCTGGACAGGGGATTCGGCACAGATACGCAGTATTTT. It codes for CASSLDRGFGTDTQYF. Full variable domain (rest looked up from reference TRBV7-9 and TRBJ2-3): DTGVSQNPRHKITKRGQNVTFRCDPISEHNRLYWYRQTLGQGPEFLTYFQNEAQLEKSRLLSDRFSAERPKGSFSTLEIQRTEQGDSAMYLCASSLDRGFGTDTQYFGPGTRLTVL.

This clonotype was counted ten times or more. The V call is TRBV7-9, the J call TRBJ2-7; the D is unclear. Trimming stripped 2 bases from V and 5 bases from J, with 19 bases between. The CDR3 length is 16 residues. Germline V gene data show CDR1 as SEHNR and CDR2 as FQNEAQ (reference sequence). CDR3 protein: CASSLSPRLGRDEQYF. The CDR3 bases are TGTGCCAGCAGCTTATCTCCCCGACTGGGTCGGGACGAGCAGTACTTC.

This clonotype came up a few times. V usage is TRBV25-1 and J usage is TRBJ2-1, with D tentatively TRBD2 (6 bases). This CDR3 spans 14 amino acids. V was pared by 5 bases and J by 4 bases, with 12 bases between. CDR1 is MGHDK, CDR2 SYGVNS, per germline. The CDR3 DNA reads as TGTGCCAGCAGTCCGGACTACGGTTACAATGAGCAGTTCTTC. This translates into CASSPDYGYNEQFF.

Points on this clonotype: A much larger clone sits a single nucleotide away, making a read error possible. The J gene is TRBJ1-4, the V gene TRBV30, with D uncertain. Germline lookup yields CDR1 GTSNPN and CDR2 SVGIG (reference sequence). This CDR3 comprises 14 residues. This chain's CDR3 is CAWSYGRTNEKLVF. The CDR3 DNA sequence: TGTGCCTGGAGTTATGGACGGACTAATGAAAAACTGGTTTTT.

This clonotype came up many times. The genes are TRBV7-2 and TRBJ2-2; D is ambiguous. Germline V gene sequence: CDR1 SGHTA, CDR2 FQGNSA. Deletions cut 5 bases from V and 8 bases from J, with 24 bases between. The CDR3 runs 17 residues. The chain's CDR3 is CASSIPRAQRAPGELFF. In DNA form, the CDR3 reads TGTGCCAGCAGCATACCCCGGGCGCAACGTGCCCCGGGGGAGCTGTTTTTT. Full variable domain (missing parts from reference TRBV7-2 and TRBJ2-2): GAGVSQSPSNKVTEKGKDVELRCDPISGHTALYWYRQSLGQGLEFLIYFQGNSAPDKSGLPSDRFSAERTGGSVSTLTIQRTQQEDSAVYLCASSIPRAQRAPGELFFGEGSRLTVL.

This clonotype was counted a few times. The rearrangement joins TRBV7-3 to TRBJ1-2, with 7 bases fitting TRBD1. Trimming removed 5 bases from V and 8 bases from J; junction bases left unmatched: 17. Per the germline V gene, CDR1 is SGHTA and CDR2 is FQGTGA. The CDR3 consists of 16 residues. CDR3 DNA sequence: TGTGCCAGCAGCCCCGACGGAGTGACAGGGATCGGGGGCTACACCTTC. This codes for CASSPDGVTGIGGYTF. The complete variable domain, with remaining parts taken from reference TRBV7-3 and TRBJ1-2, reads GAGVSQTPSNKVTEKGKYVELRCDPISGHTALYWYRQSLGQGPEFLIYFQGTGAADDSGLPNDRFFAVRPEGSVSTLKIQRTERGDSAVYLCASSPDGVTGIGGYTFGSGTRLTVV.

There are a few counts of this clonotype. The chain joins TRBV6-9 to TRBJ1-1, with 12 bases identical to TRBD1. Germline CDR1 is MNHGY and CDR2 is SVAAGI. This CDR3 has 17 residues. The trim removed 6 bases at V and 1 base at J, leaving 9 bases unmatched. The CDR3 coding sequence is TGTGCCAGCAGATCCGGGACAGGGGGCGTGTGGAACACTGAAGCTTTCTTT. This encodes CASRSGTGGVWNTEAFF.

In this sample, this clonotype turned up once. A much larger clonotype is one base distant, so this may be a read error. The chain couples TRBV29-1 to TRBJ2-7; perhaps D is TRBD1 or TRBD2 (6 bases each). This CDR3 contains 13 residues. Germline values: CDR1 SQVTM, CDR2 ANQGSEA. Trimming removed 3 bases from V and 5 bases from J, with 14 bases in between. CDR3 DNA: TGCAGCGTTGACTCAGCCGGGGGCGACGAGCAGTACTTC. Translating it yields CSVDSAGGDEQYF.

This clonotype has a count of ten or more. The genes are TRBV11-1 and TRBJ2-7; tentative D call: TRBD2 (5 bases). The V and J ends lost 6 bases and 7 bases respectively, with 16 bases between them. From germline, CDR1 is SGHAT and CDR2 FQDESV (reference sequence). The CDR3 is 13 amino acids. The chain's CDR3 is CASSRQLVGEQYF. CDR3 coding DNA: TGTGCCAGCAGTCGACAACTAGTAGGGGAGCAGTACTTC.

This clonotype was detected ten times or more. The rearrangement links TRBV20-1 to TRBJ2-5, with TRBD1 matching over 7 bases. CDR1 and CDR2 from the germline V gene are DFQATT and SNEGSKA (reference sequence). The CDR3 consists of 13 residues. Trimming took 3 bases from V and 4 from J; bases not matched to a gene: 5. CDR3 amino acids: CSASLEGAETQYF. For the CDR3, the DNA is TGCAGTGCTAGCCTAGAGGGGGCAGAGACCCAGTACTTC.

This clonotype was seen ten or more times. V and J are TRBV2 and TRBJ2-3; 7 bases agree with TRBD1. V lost 6 bases, J lost 4 bases, and 4 bases stayed unmatched. CDR1 is SNHLY and CDR2 is FYNNEI in the germline V gene. This CDR3 contains 13 residues. The CDR3 reads CASSYTGADTQYF. The CDR3 DNA reads as TGTGCCAGCAGCTACACAGGGGCAGATACGCAGTATTTT. Supplemented by reference TRBV2 and TRBJ2-3, the full variable domain reads EPEVTQTPSHQVTQMGQEVILRCVPISNHLYFYWYRQILGQKVEFLVSFYNNEISEKSEIFDDQFSVERPDGSNFTLKIRSTKLEDSAMYFCASSYTGADTQYFGPGTRLTVL.

The chain employs TRBV6-1 and TRBJ1-2; D gene uncertain. The CDR3 loop spans 14 amino acids. The germline V gene has CDR1 MNHNS and CDR2 SASEGT. V gave up 2 bases and J gave up 5 bases, with 12 bases separating them. The CDR3 region is CASSESGGLYGYTF. DNA of the CDR3: TGTGCCAGCAGTGAATCGGGAGGATTATATGGCTACACCTTC.

This clonotype was recorded many times. This rearrangement joins TRBV27 to TRBJ2-1; TRBD2 agrees at 10 bases. Germline CDR1 and CDR2: MNHEY and SMNVEV (reference sequence). This CDR3 region has 14 residues. Trimming cost V 10 bases and J 6 bases; bases outside gene matches: 9. The DNA for the CDR3 is TGTGCCATCTTGTCAGCGGGAGGGGGCAATGAGCAGTTCTTC. This translates into CAILSAGGGNEQFF.

The sample holds many counts of this clonotype. CDR3 DNA sequence: TGTGCCAGCAGTTCAGGACAGGGGGTTCTAAAGACCCAGTACTTC. Translating it yields CASSSGQGVLKTQYF. The V call is TRBV12-3 or TRBV12-4, the J call TRBJ2-5; 10 bases agree with TRBD1. Trimming cost V 4 bases and J 6 bases; bases outside gene matches: 8. The CDR3 is made up of 15 amino acids.

This clonotype was counted only a few times. The rearrangement links TRBV24-1 to TRBJ2-5; D call uncertain. CDR3 length: 12 residues. V lost 4 bases, J lost 4 bases, and 6 bases lay in between. Germline V gene data show CDR1 as KGHDR and CDR2 as SFDVKD. The CDR3 DNA reads as TGTGCCACCAGTGACTGGACAGAGACCCAGTACTTC. Translation gives CATSDWTETQYF.

The chain uses TRBV25-1 and TRBJ2-6, with 8 bases fitting TRBD1. This CDR3 spans 18 amino acids. The germline CDR1 and CDR2 sequences are MGHDK and SYGVNS. V dropped 5 bases and J dropped 0; count of bases not matched to a gene: 9. The CDR3 here is CASSTQDRVNSGANVLTF. The CDR3 bases are TGTGCCAGCAGTACCCAGGACAGGGTAAACTCTGGGGCCAACGTCCTGACTTTC. The entire variable domain, with the rest obtained from reference TRBV25-1 and TRBJ2-6, is as follows: EADIYQTPRYLVIGTGKKITLECSQTMGHDKMYWYQQDPGMELHLIHYSYGVNSTEKGDLSSESTVSRIRTEHFPLTLESARPSHTSQYLCASSTQDRVNSGANVLTFGAGSRLTVL.

This clonotype was recorded many times. Here the CDR3 reads CASSKDNMNTEAFF. In DNA form, the CDR3 reads TGTGCCAGCAGTAAAGACAACATGAACACTGAAGCTTTCTTT. The V gene is TRBV6-1, the J gene TRBJ1-1; D gene ambiguous. This CDR3 comprises 14 residues. V lost 5 bases to trimming and J lost 0 bases, with 10 bases between them. Germline CDR1 reads MNHNS; CDR2 reads SASEGT.

The table lists this clonotype with many counts. The chain combines TRBV28 with TRBJ2-1; D gene uncertain. The length of the CDR3 is 14 residues. V lost 2 bases to trimming and J lost 2 bases, with 7 bases between them. Germline CDR1 reads MDHEN; CDR2 reads SYDVKM. CDR3 in amino acids: CASSLTATYNEQFF. DNA of the CDR3: TGTGCCAGCAGTTTAACGGCCACCTACAATGAGCAGTTCTTC.